Presented here are 24 T cell receptor beta chains from one specimen sequenced in a study of cytomegalovirus exposure and HLA in healthy donors. The PCR ran on 60 Vbeta and 13 Jbeta primers. Profiling relied on immunoSEQ multiplex PCR, and the TCRdb table lists in-frame clones only, not all of them. The sample records 75,000 to 90,000 clones, less than 80% being singletons. Sequencing input: PBMCs. Source of these receptors: a human donor in good health.

This chain joins TRBV27 and TRBJ1-5; possibly TRBD1 for D (6 bases). The CDR3 sequence is 16 residues long. Trimming shortened V by 6 bases and J by 4 bases, and 19 bases separated the two germline ends. CDR1 and CDR2 from the germline V gene are MNHEY and SMNVEV (reference sequence). CDR3 amino acids: CASSMGAGATNQPQHF. In DNA, the CDR3 is TGTGCCAGCAGCATGGGGGCAGGTGCAACTAATCAGCCCCAGCATTTT.

The chain recombines TRBV7-9 with TRBJ2-2, with TRBD2 matching 7 bases. Looked up from germline, CDR1 is SEHNR and CDR2 is FQNEAQ (reference sequence). J lost 0 bases, V lost 5 bases, and 6 bases had no gene match. The CDR3 sequence is 16 residues long. In DNA form, the CDR3 reads TGTGCCAGCAGCCCCAGGACTAGGGCGAACACCGGGGAGCTGTTTTTT. This codes for CASSPRTRANTGELFF.

The J gene is TRBJ2-5, the V gene TRBV27, with 15 positions matching TRBD2. The CDR3 extends over 16 amino acids. Germline V lookup: CDR1 MNHEY, CDR2 SMNVEV (reference sequence). J gave up 5 bases and V 6 bases, and 7 bases lay outside the gene matches. In DNA, the CDR3 is TGTGCCAGCAGCCACGGGACTAGCGGGGGGCCGGAGACCCAGTACTTC. Translated: CASSHGTSGGPETQYF.

This clone was recorded once. The rearrangement joins TRBV11-2 to TRBJ2-1; 8 nucleotides line up with TRBD2. This CDR3 contains 16 residues. Germline CDR1 SGHAT, CDR2 FQNNGV. V dropped 3 bases and J dropped 4; count of bases not matched to a gene: 8. CDR3 in amino acids: CASSFPAGGAYNEQFF. The CDR3 DNA follows: TGTGCCAGCAGCTTCCCGGCCGGGGGGGCGTACAATGAGCAGTTCTTC.

The genes are TRBV7-9 and TRBJ1-1; 8 bases match TRBD1. Germline trimming cut 2 bases from V and 4 bases from J; bases unmatched to any gene: 9. Germline-derived CDR1 and CDR2 are SEHNR and FQNEAQ (reference sequence). The CDR3 has 16 amino acids. The CDR3 nucleotides read TGTGCCAGCAGCTTATCTGACAGGGGCTTGGGCACTGAAGCTTTCTTT. This encodes CASSLSDRGLGTEAFF.

This clone was seen only a few times. V usage is TRBV5-4 and J usage is TRBJ2-1; the D is unclear. From germline, CDR1 is SGHNT and CDR2 YYREEE (reference sequence). The CDR3 is made up of 16 amino acids. The V and J ends lost 4 bases and 4 bases respectively, with 18 bases between them. The CDR3 spells CASSPRLRKIYNEQFF. CDR3 DNA sequence: TGTGCCAGCAGCCCAAGACTCCGCAAAATATACAATGAGCAGTTCTTC. The full variable domain, rest sourced from reference TRBV5-4 and TRBJ2-1, is ETGVTQSPTHLIKTRGQQVTLRCSSQSGHNTVSWYQQALGQGPQFIFQYYREEENGRGNFPPRFSGLQFPNYSSELNVNALELDDSALYLCASSPRLRKIYNEQFFGPGTRLTVL.

This clone has a single count. The rearrangement uses TRBV5-1 and TRBJ2-1; no firm D call. Trimming left V 0 bases short and J 0 bases short, with 16 bases between. Germline V lookup: CDR1 SGHRS, CDR2 YFSETQ. The CDR3 extends over 18 amino acids. The CDR3 protein is CASSLAIGLLSSYNEQFF. CDR3 DNA sequence: TGCGCCAGCAGCTTGGCAATTGGTCTGCTCAGCTCCTACAATGAGCAGTTCTTC.

The rearrangement uses TRBV27 and TRBJ2-3; D is uncertain. The CDR3 is 16 amino acids. Per germline, CDR1 MNHEY and CDR2 SMNVEV (reference sequence). Between the trimmed V and J ends, which lost 2 bases and 0 bases, there was a span of 12 bases. DNA of the CDR3: TGTGCCAGCAGTTTAGCTCCACAATCTAGCACAGATACGCAGTATTTT. Translated, it gives CASSLAPQSSTDTQYF.

The chain employs TRBV27 and TRBJ1-5, with unresolved D. Germline CDR1 MNHEY, CDR2 SMNVEV (reference sequence). V lost 6 bases and J lost 2, with 5 bases in between. The CDR3 totals 12 residues. The CDR3 nucleotides are TGTGCCAGCAGGGCCGGCAATCAGCCCCAGCATTTT. Translating gives CASRAGNQPQHF.

This clone was found a few times. The chain is built from TRBV14 and TRBJ1-1; TRBD1 matches 9 bases. In germline, CDR1 is SGHDN, CDR2 FVKESK. Germline trimming cut 2 bases from V and 6 bases from J; bases unmatched to any gene: 7. The CDR3 runs 15 residues. The CDR3 loop reads CASSQPDRGVAEAFF. CDR3 DNA sequence: TGTGCCAGCAGCCAACCCGACAGGGGGGTCGCTGAAGCTTTCTTT.

This chain joins TRBV19 and TRBJ2-2; 10 bases are shared with TRBD2. The CDR3 loop spans 17 amino acids. V shed 3 bases, J shed 0 bases, and the junction held 4 bases outside the gene matches. Germline loops: CDR1 LNHDA, CDR2 SQIVND (reference sequence). The CDR3 DNA is TGTGCCAGTAGTATTGAGCTAGCGGGGGCGAACACCGGGGAGCTGTTTTTT. Protein product: CASSIELAGANTGELFF. The complete variable domain, with remaining parts taken from reference TRBV19 and TRBJ2-2, reads DGGITQSPKYLFRKEGQNVTLSCEQNLNHDAMYWYRQDPGQGLRLIYYSQIVNDFQKGDIAEGYSVSREKKESFPLTVTSAQKNPTAFYLCASSIELAGANTGELFFGEGSRLTVL.

The gene calls are TRBV5-1 and TRBJ1-2; TRBD1 is a possible D gene (6 bases). V lost 4 bases and J 8 bases, leaving 18 bases between the germline ends. The CDR3 contains 14 residues. Germline CDR1 SGHRS, CDR2 YFSETQ. For the CDR3, the DNA is TGCGCCAGCAGCGCAGACAGGCCGAATCAAGGCTACACCTTC. It codes for CASSADRPNQGYTF.

The chain recombines TRBV19 with TRBJ1-2; weak D call: TRBD1 (6 bases). Germline CDR1 reads LNHDA; CDR2 reads SQIVND (reference sequence). Trimming cost V 7 bases and J 4 bases, with 13 bases left between them. The CDR3 totals 13 residues. The CDR3 DNA sequence: TGTGCCAGTACCAGACAGGCGTTCTATGGCTACACCTTC. This translates into CASTRQAFYGYTF.

This clone has a handful of counts. The rearrangement joins TRBV19 to TRBJ1-5, with D possibly matching TRBD1 (5 bases). Trimming stripped 6 bases from V and 1 base from J, with 10 bases between. The CDR3 extends over 14 amino acids. Germline CDR1 LNHDA, CDR2 SQIVND (reference sequence). The CDR3 nucleotides are TGTGCCAGTAGCAGGGAAGGGAGCAATCAGCCCCAGCATTTT. Translated: CASSREGSNQPQHF.

This clone was seen more than once but under ten times. This chain's CDR3 is CASSPGDRVAYYGYTF. The DNA of the CDR3 is TGTGCCAGCAGCCCCGGGGACAGGGTGGCGTACTATGGCTACACCTTC. V usage is TRBV7-9 and J usage is TRBJ1-2, with 9 positions matching TRBD1. Germline lookup yields CDR1 SEHNR and CDR2 FQNEAQ (reference sequence). CDR3 length equals 16 residues. Trimming at V came to 5 bases and at J to 3 bases, leaving 10 bases not matched to a gene.

The chain carries TRBV30 and TRBJ1-6; tentatively, D is TRBD1 (6 bases). CDR1 GTSNPN and CDR2 SVGIG come from the germline V gene (reference sequence). The CDR3 totals 13 residues. Trimming shortened V by 4 bases and J by 7 bases, and 11 bases separated the two germline ends. This CDR3 is CAWNRQGNSPLHF. In nucleotides, the CDR3 is TGTGCCTGGAATCGGCAGGGGAATTCACCCCTCCACTTT.

V usage is TRBV5-8 and J usage is TRBJ1-4; D unresolved. V dropped 0 bases and J dropped 10 bases, with 16 bases sitting between them. CDR3 length equals 15 residues. Germline assignment: CDR1 SGHTS and CDR2 YDEGEE. The CDR3: CASSLVKLLEGKLFF. CDR3 DNA: TGTGCCAGCAGCTTGGTAAAGCTGCTCGAGGGAAAACTGTTTTTT.

A single count supports this clone. The chain combines TRBV4-3 with TRBJ1-2; D perhaps matches TRBD1 (6 bases). This CDR3 is built from 14 residues. V lost 3 bases and J lost 4, with 12 bases in between. The V gene's germline CDR1 is LGHNA and CDR2 YSLEER. The CDR3 sequence is CASSQTATGYGYTF. In DNA form, the CDR3 reads TGCGCCAGCAGCCAGACAGCGACAGGCTATGGCTACACCTTC.

This chain joins TRBV29-1 and TRBJ2-7; 11 bases line up with TRBD1. The length of the CDR3 is 12 residues. CDR1 SQVTM and CDR2 ANQGSEA come from the germline V gene. Trimming cost V 7 bases and J 3 bases; bases outside gene matches: 2. The CDR3 here is CSAGTGGYEQYF. DNA of the CDR3: TGCAGCGCCGGGACAGGGGGCTACGAGCAGTACTTC.

V usage is TRBV7-9 and J usage is TRBJ1-2, with TRBD1 matching 7 bases. The CDR3 covers 15 residues. Germline-derived CDR1 and CDR2 are SEHNR and FQNEAQ (reference sequence). V dropped 5 bases and J dropped 1; count of bases not matched to a gene: 7. The CDR3 spells CASSHPTGNNYGYTF. The CDR3 DNA reads TGTGCCAGCAGCCACCCGACAGGGAATAACTATGGCTACACCTTC.

The gene calls are TRBV6-5 and TRBJ2-1; maybe TRBD1 (6 bases). Germline loops: CDR1 MNHEY, CDR2 SVGAGI. V was shortened by 2 bases and J by 0 bases, with 11 bases between the two germline ends. The CDR3 has 16 amino acids. The CDR3 protein is CASSYAQGSSYNEQFF. The DNA for the CDR3 is TGTGCCAGCAGTTACGCCCAGGGGAGCTCCTACAATGAGCAGTTCTTC.

This clone was seen a handful of times. V usage is TRBV7-2 and J usage is TRBJ2-6, with D tentatively TRBD1 (5 bases). The CDR3 covers 15 residues. Germline V CDR1 and CDR2: SGHTA, FQGNSA. Trimming pared 4 bases from V and 2 bases from J, leaving 9 bases between. As DNA, the CDR3 is TGTGCCAGCAGCTCAGGGTTTGCTGGGGCCAACGTCCTGACTTTC. It is translated as CASSSGFAGANVLTF.

The chain is built from TRBV29-1 and TRBJ1-2; 11 nucleotides agree with TRBD1. Germline trimming cut 0 bases from V and 2 bases from J; bases unmatched to any gene: 5. Germline-derived CDR1 and CDR2 are SQVTM and ANQGSEA. The CDR3 consists of 16 residues. The CDR3 loop is CSVEDWTGGPNYGYTF. The CDR3, as DNA: TGCAGCGTTGAAGACTGGACAGGGGGCCCGAACTATGGCTACACCTTC.

The J gene is TRBJ2-3, the V gene TRBV2; 9 bases agree with TRBD2. CDR1 SNHLY and CDR2 FYNNEI come from the germline V gene. After removal of 6 bases from V and 1 base from J, the junction contained 2 bases not matched to a gene. The CDR3 runs to 14 residues. The CDR3 DNA is TGTGCCAGCAGCTGGACTAGCGGCACAGATACGCAGTATTTT. Translation gives CASSWTSGTDTQYF.